A selection of T cell receptor beta chains follows, all from one sample in a study of PD-1 blockade in classical Hodgkin lymphoma. Generated by immunoSEQ multiplex PCR, the TCRdb table keeps only in-frame clones and is missing some. The data contain around 24,000 clones, more than 75% of them singletons. Material: peripheral blood mononuclear cells (PBMCs), obtained before the fourth cycle of nivolumab. The source of these receptors is a human donor with classical Hodgkin lymphoma. Each CDR3 is given with its conserved first and last residue. The D gene is left open where the match is weak. Rows may omit the clone size; those that give it use once, few, many or a size class.

clone size: few
D gene: NA
V gene: TRBV19
J gene: TRBJ1-1
CDR3 DNA: TGTGCCAGTAGTATGCCACAGTCAATGAGGACTGAAGCTTTCTTT
CDR3 protein: CASSMPQSMRTEAFF

clone size: NA
D gene: NA
V gene: TRBV29-1
J gene: TRBJ2-5
CDR3 DNA: TGCAGCGTTGGGTCGGGGTACCAAGAGACCCAGTACTTC
CDR3 protein: CSVGSGYQETQYF

clone size: NA
D gene: NA
V gene: TRBV6-6
J gene: TRBJ2-1
CDR3 DNA: TGTGCCAGCAGGGGGGCACCGAGCTCCTACAATGAGCAGTTCTTC
CDR3 protein: CASRGAPSSYNEQFF

clone size: NA
D gene: TRBD1
V gene: TRBV19
J gene: TRBJ2-2
CDR3 DNA: TGTGCCAGTAGTACCTGGGTCAAGACAGGGGGGAACACCGGGGAGCTGTTTTTT
CDR3 protein: CASSTWVKTGGNTGELFF

clone size: few
D gene: NA
V gene: TRBV5-1
J gene: TRBJ2-7
CDR3 DNA: TGCGCCAGCAGCCCGGTAGATCCCTACGAGCAGTACTTC
CDR3 protein: CASSPVDPYEQYF

clone size: NA
D gene: NA
V gene: TRBV6-1
J gene: TRBJ2-1
CDR3 DNA: TGTGCCAGCAGTGGATGGAATGAGCAGTTCTTC
CDR3 protein: CASSGWNEQFF

clone size: NA
D gene: TRBD2
V gene: TRBV11-3
J gene: TRBJ2-7
CDR3 DNA: TGTGCCAGCAGCCCAGGCGGGGGGGCTCCCACCTACGAGCAGTACTTC
CDR3 protein: CASSPGGGAPTYEQYF

clone size: NA
D gene: NA
V gene: TRBV5-6
J gene: TRBJ2-7
CDR3 DNA: TGTGCCAGCAGCTTCGCTCGGGACGAGCAGTACTTC
CDR3 protein: CASSFARDEQYF

clone size: few
D gene: NA
V gene: TRBV13
J gene: TRBJ2-3
CDR3 DNA: TGTGCCAGCAGCCCTCGGAGCAAGACGGGCACAGATACGCAGTATTTT
CDR3 protein: CASSPRSKTGTDTQYF

clone size: NA
D gene: NA
V gene: TRBV29-1
J gene: TRBJ2-3
CDR3 DNA: TGCAGCGTTGTCGGGGTTGGTGGCACAGATACGCAGTATTTT
CDR3 protein: CSVVGVGGTDTQYF

clone size: NA
D gene: NA
V gene: TRBV7-9
J gene: TRBJ2-7
CDR3 DNA: TGTGCCAGCAGCTTATTTAGTTACGAGCAGTACTTC
CDR3 protein: CASSLFSYEQYF

clone size: NA
D gene: NA
V gene: TRBV28
J gene: TRBJ2-5
CDR3 DNA: TGTGCCAGCAGTTCCACGCTCAATCCGGGAAGTGAGCAAGAGACCCAGTACTTC
CDR3 protein: CASSSTLNPGSEQETQYF

clone size: NA
D gene: NA
V gene: TRBV4-3
J gene: TRBJ1-1
CDR3 DNA: TGCGCCAGCAGCCAAGATCGAACCTTCTTT
CDR3 protein: CASSQDRTFF

clone size: NA
D gene: NA
V gene: TRBV9
J gene: TRBJ1-1
CDR3 DNA: TGTGCCAGCAGCATTGATCTACAGAACACTGAAGCTTTCTTT
CDR3 protein: CASSIDLQNTEAFF

clone size: once
D gene: TRBD1
V gene: TRBV5-1
J gene: TRBJ2-4
CDR3 DNA: TGCGCCAGCAGCTCCTGGACAGGAGACTTAAAAAACATTCAGTACTTC
CDR3 protein: CASSSWTGDLKNIQYF

clone size: once
D gene: NA
V gene: TRBV30
J gene: TRBJ2-2
CDR3 DNA: TGTGCCTGGAGTAGGTGGGAGGACCCGAACACCGGGGAGCTGTTTTTT
CDR3 protein: CAWSRWEDPNTGELFF

clone size: NA
D gene: NA
V gene: TRBV21-1
J gene: TRBJ1-4
CDR3 DNA: TGTGCCAGCAGCAAAGGGCATAGTGTCCATGAAAAACTGTTTTTT
CDR3 protein: CASSKGHSVHEKLFF